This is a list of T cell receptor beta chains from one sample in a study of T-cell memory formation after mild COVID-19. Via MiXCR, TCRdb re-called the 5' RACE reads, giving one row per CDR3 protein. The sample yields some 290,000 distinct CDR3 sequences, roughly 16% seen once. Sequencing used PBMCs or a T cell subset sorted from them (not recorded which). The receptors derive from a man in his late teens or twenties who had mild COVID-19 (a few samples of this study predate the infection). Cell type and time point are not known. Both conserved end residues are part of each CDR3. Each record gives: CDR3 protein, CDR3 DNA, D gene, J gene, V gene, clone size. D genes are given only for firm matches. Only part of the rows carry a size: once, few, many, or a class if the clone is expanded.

cdr3_aa: CASSSGPRDTQYF; cdr3_nt: TGTGCCAGCAGCTCGGGACCACGAGATACGCAGTATTTT; d_call: -; j_call: TRBJ2-3; v_call: TRBV7-2; clone_size: few
cdr3_aa: CASSLAGGLRYNEQFF; cdr3_nt: TGTGCCAGCAGTTTAGCGGGGGGGCTGAGGTACAATGAGCAGTTCTTC; d_call: TRBD2; j_call: TRBJ2-1; v_call: TRBV6-6; clone_size: few
cdr3_aa: CATSEASGGTDTQYF; cdr3_nt: TGTGCCACCAGTGAAGCTAGCGGGGGCACAGATACGCAGTATTTT; d_call: TRBD2; j_call: TRBJ2-3; v_call: TRBV24-1; clone_size: once
cdr3_aa: CAISEERAEQFF; cdr3_nt: TGTGCCATCAGTGAGGAGAGGGCTGAGCAGTTCTTC; d_call: -; j_call: TRBJ2-1; v_call: TRBV10-3; clone_size: few
cdr3_aa: CASRQGMAGELFF; cdr3_nt: TGTGCCAGCAGACAGGGGATGGCCGGGGAGCTGTTTTTT; d_call: TRBD1; j_call: TRBJ2-2; v_call: TRBV2; clone_size: -
cdr3_aa: CASSYSSRQGRYEQYF; cdr3_nt: TGTGCCAGCAGTTACTCAAGCCGACAGGGTCGCTACGAGCAGTACTTC; d_call: TRBD1; j_call: TRBJ2-7; v_call: TRBV6-2/TRBV6-3; clone_size: few
cdr3_aa: CASRPNSGANVLTF; cdr3_nt: TGTGCCAGCAGACCAAACTCTGGGGCCAACGTCCTGACTTTC; d_call: -; j_call: TRBJ2-6; v_call: TRBV12-3/TRBV12-4; clone_size: -
cdr3_aa: CASRNPNQPQHF; cdr3_nt: TGTGCCAGCCGTAATCCTAACCAACCCCAGCATTTT; d_call: -; j_call: TRBJ1-5; v_call: TRBV6-2/TRBV6-3; clone_size: few
cdr3_aa: CASSLGLAGTPGSCFF; cdr3_nt: -; d_call: -; j_call: TRBJ2-2; v_call: TRBV7-3; clone_size: once
cdr3_aa: CASRSVRGGLRSNEQFF; cdr3_nt: TGTGCCAGCAGATCAGTCCGAGGGGGCCTTCGAAGCAATGAGCAGTTCTTC; d_call: TRBD1; j_call: TRBJ2-1; v_call: TRBV11-2; clone_size: -
cdr3_aa: CASSLLPGGSEKLFF; cdr3_nt: TGTGCCAGCAGCTTATTGCCAGGGGGTTCTGAAAAACTGTTTTTT; d_call: TRBD1; j_call: TRBJ1-4; v_call: TRBV11-2; clone_size: -
cdr3_aa: CSARDPGEWQETQYF; cdr3_nt: TGCAGTGCTAGAGATCCGGGCGAGTGGCAAGAGACCCAGTACTTC; d_call: -; j_call: TRBJ2-5; v_call: TRBV20-1; clone_size: few
cdr3_aa: CASSESRGPQETQYF; cdr3_nt: TGTGCCAGCAGTGAGTCGAGGGGGCCGCAGGAGACCCAGTACTTC; d_call: TRBD1; j_call: TRBJ2-5; v_call: TRBV6-2/TRBV6-3; clone_size: many
cdr3_aa: CASSPPGTGSGYTF; cdr3_nt: TGTGCCAGCTCACCACCGGGGACAGGGAGTGGCTACACCTTC; d_call: TRBD1; j_call: TRBJ1-2; v_call: TRBV18; clone_size: -
cdr3_aa: CASIDDRANGYTF; cdr3_nt: TGTGCCAGCATCGACGACAGGGCGAATGGCTACACCTTC; d_call: TRBD1; j_call: TRBJ1-2; v_call: TRBV6-1; clone_size: few
cdr3_aa: CASSHATLRDSPETQYF; cdr3_nt: TGCGCCAGCAGCCATGCGACCCTCCGGGACAGTCCTGAGACCCAGTACTTC; d_call: TRBD1; j_call: TRBJ2-5; v_call: TRBV4-1; clone_size: -
cdr3_aa: CASSRQGSGYGYTF; cdr3_nt: TGTGCCAGCAGCAGACAGGGGTCTGGGTATGGCTACACCTTC; d_call: TRBD1; j_call: TRBJ1-2; v_call: TRBV12-3/TRBV12-4; clone_size: many
cdr3_aa: CASSQGLPNTDTQYF; cdr3_nt: TGCGCCAGCAGCCAAGGGCTACCTAACACAGATACGCAGTATTTT; d_call: -; j_call: TRBJ2-3; v_call: TRBV4-3; clone_size: -
cdr3_aa: CASSLESVTSTDTQYF; cdr3_nt: TGCGCCAGCAGCTTGGAGAGCGTGACTAGCACAGATACGCAGTATTTT; d_call: -; j_call: TRBJ2-3; v_call: TRBV5-1; clone_size: -
cdr3_aa: CSAIRGAGEQFF; cdr3_nt: TGCAGTGCCATACGGGGTGCCGGCGAGCAGTTCTTC; d_call: -; j_call: TRBJ2-1; v_call: TRBV20-1; clone_size: -
cdr3_aa: CASSGSQGNQPQHF; cdr3_nt: TGTGCCAGCAGTGGCTCACAGGGGAACCAGCCCCAGCATTTT; d_call: TRBD1; j_call: TRBJ1-5; v_call: TRBV2; clone_size: few
cdr3_aa: CASSHPRGQGTEAFF; cdr3_nt: TGCGCCAGCAGCCACCCCAGGGGGCAGGGCACTGAAGCTTTCTTT; d_call: TRBD1; j_call: TRBJ1-1; v_call: TRBV4-1; clone_size: few
cdr3_aa: CASNRQGSYEQYF; cdr3_nt: TGTGCCAGCAATAGACAGGGCTCCTACGAGCAGTACTTC; d_call: TRBD1; j_call: TRBJ2-7; v_call: TRBV6-5; clone_size: -
cdr3_aa: CASSLLQRGISPLHF; cdr3_nt: TGTGCCAGCAGTTTACTGCAAAGGGGCATCTCACCCCTCCACTTT; d_call: -; j_call: TRBJ1-6; v_call: TRBV12-3/TRBV12-4; clone_size: -
cdr3_aa: CASSRTGLWSYTF; cdr3_nt: TGTGCCAGCAGCAGAACAGGGCTATGGTCCTACACCTTC; d_call: -; j_call: TRBJ1-2; v_call: TRBV7-2; clone_size: -
cdr3_aa: CASSPVGRQETQYF; cdr3_nt: TGTGCCAGCAGCCCGGTGGGGCGCCAAGAGACCCAGTACTTC; d_call: -; j_call: TRBJ2-5; v_call: TRBV7-9; clone_size: -
cdr3_aa: CASSITPGGYGYTF; cdr3_nt: TGCGCCAGCAGCATTACCCCGGGTGGCTATGGCTACACCTTC; d_call: -; j_call: TRBJ1-2; v_call: TRBV5-1; clone_size: -
cdr3_aa: CASTRLQGITEAFF; cdr3_nt: TGTGCCAGCACAAGATTACAGGGTATCACTGAAGCTTTCTTT; d_call: -; j_call: TRBJ1-1; v_call: TRBV28; clone_size: -
cdr3_aa: CASLGGSNTEAFF; cdr3_nt: TGTGCCAGCCTCGGAGGGTCGAACACTGAAGCTTTCTTT; d_call: -; j_call: TRBJ1-1; v_call: TRBV7-9; clone_size: -
cdr3_aa: CASSLGGSGDFTDTQYF; cdr3_nt: TGCGCCAGCAGCTTGGGGGGTAGCGGGGATTTCACAGATACGCAGTATTTT; d_call: TRBD2; j_call: TRBJ2-3; v_call: TRBV5-1; clone_size: few
cdr3_aa: CSARGDTNQPQHF; cdr3_nt: TGCAGTGCTAGAGGTGACACCAATCAGCCCCAGCATTTT; d_call: -; j_call: TRBJ1-5; v_call: TRBV20-1; clone_size: -
cdr3_aa: CASSPRDFSRSSYNEQFF; cdr3_nt: TGTGCCAGCAGCCCGAGGGACTTTTCCCGAAGCTCCTACAATGAGCAGTTCTTC; d_call: -; j_call: TRBJ2-1; v_call: TRBV7-6; clone_size: many
cdr3_aa: CASSDEGKETQYF; cdr3_nt: TGTGCCAGCAGTGACGAGGGCAAAGAGACCCAGTACTTC; d_call: -; j_call: TRBJ2-5; v_call: TRBV2; clone_size: once
cdr3_aa: CSVIRTDTQYF; cdr3_nt: TGCAGTGTAATAAGAACAGATACGCAGTATTTT; d_call: -; j_call: TRBJ2-3; v_call: TRBV20-1; clone_size: -
cdr3_aa: CASSLVGRLEPNTGELFF; cdr3_nt: TGTGCCAGCAGTTTAGTCGGACGCCTCGAACCGAACACCGGGGAGCTGTTTTTT; d_call: -; j_call: TRBJ2-2; v_call: TRBV12-3/TRBV12-4; clone_size: -
cdr3_aa: CASSSPRQGAKNSPLHF; cdr3_nt: TGTGCCAGCAGCTCCCCTCGACAGGGCGCGAAGAATTCACCCCTCCACTTT; d_call: TRBD1; j_call: TRBJ1-6; v_call: TRBV28; clone_size: few
cdr3_aa: CASSWQGSYNSPLHF; cdr3_nt: TGTGCCAGCAGCTGGCAGGGCTCCTATAATTCACCCCTCCACTTT; d_call: -; j_call: TRBJ1-6; v_call: TRBV7-2; clone_size: -
cdr3_aa: CASSRGGTSAGNTIYF; cdr3_nt: TGCGCCAGCAGCCGAGGCGGGACGTCAGCTGGAAACACCATATATTTT; d_call: -; j_call: TRBJ1-3; v_call: TRBV5-1; clone_size: -
cdr3_aa: CASSRSGGPKLFF; cdr3_nt: TGTGCCAGCAGCCGCTCAGGGGGCCCCAAACTGTTTTTT; d_call: TRBD1; j_call: TRBJ1-4; v_call: TRBV6-5; clone_size: -
cdr3_aa: CASSPWTASYNEQFF; cdr3_nt: TGTGCCAGCAGTCCTTGGACAGCCTCCTACAATGAGCAGTTCTTC; d_call: -; j_call: TRBJ2-1; v_call: TRBV6-4; clone_size: -
cdr3_aa: CASSLLSGSNQPQHF; cdr3_nt: TGTGCCAGCAGCTTATTATCAGGTAGCAATCAGCCCCAGCATTTT; d_call: -; j_call: TRBJ1-5; v_call: TRBV7-6; clone_size: few
cdr3_aa: CASSYSSRVAKNIQYF; cdr3_nt: TGTGCCAGCAGTTACTCGAGCCGGGTAGCCAAAAACATTCAGTACTTC; d_call: -; j_call: TRBJ2-4; v_call: TRBV6-2/TRBV6-3; clone_size: few
cdr3_aa: CASSLTNGGTDTQYF; cdr3_nt: TGTGCCAGCAGTTTAACAAATGGGGGGACAGATACGCAGTATTTT; d_call: -; j_call: TRBJ2-3; v_call: TRBV12-3/TRBV12-4; clone_size: -
cdr3_aa: CSVSGPGLNTGELFF; cdr3_nt: TGCAGTGTTAGCGGGCCAGGCCTGAACACCGGGGAGCTGTTTTTT; d_call: TRBD2; j_call: TRBJ2-2; v_call: TRBV20-1; clone_size: once
cdr3_aa: CSAHVSDYNEQFF; cdr3_nt: TGCAGCGCCCATGTGAGCGACTACAATGAGCAGTTCTTC; d_call: -; j_call: TRBJ2-1; v_call: TRBV20-1; clone_size: -
cdr3_aa: CASSESTVSGNTIYF; cdr3_nt: TGCGCCAGCAGCGAGTCGACAGTCTCTGGAAACACCATATATTTT; d_call: -; j_call: TRBJ1-3; v_call: TRBV5-1; clone_size: -
cdr3_aa: CASSQGGRINEQFF; cdr3_nt: TGCGCCAGCAGCCAAGGGGGGCGCATCAATGAGCAGTTCTTC; d_call: -; j_call: TRBJ2-1; v_call: TRBV4-3; clone_size: -
cdr3_aa: CASSNYEQYF; cdr3_nt: TGTGCCAGCAGTAACTACGAGCAGTACTTC; d_call: -; j_call: TRBJ2-7; v_call: TRBV2; clone_size: -
cdr3_aa: CSARRQGAGNTGELFF; cdr3_nt: TGCAGTGCTAGGAGACAGGGGGCAGGTAACACCGGGGAGCTGTTTTTT; d_call: TRBD1; j_call: TRBJ2-2; v_call: TRBV20-1; clone_size: few
cdr3_aa: CASSVAGQGSSPLHF; cdr3_nt: TGTGCCAGCAGCGTAGCAGGACAGGGTAGTTCACCCCTCCACTTT; d_call: TRBD1; j_call: TRBJ1-6; v_call: TRBV9; clone_size: -
cdr3_aa: CASSSAPLTTYEQYF; cdr3_nt: TGTGCCAGCAGCTCAGCTCCACTTACCACCTACGAGCAGTACTTC; d_call: -; j_call: TRBJ2-7; v_call: TRBV7-9; clone_size: few
cdr3_aa: CASSLVTGLSYEQYF; cdr3_nt: TGTGCCAGCAGCTTAGTGACAGGCCTTTCCTACGAGCAGTACTTC; d_call: -; j_call: TRBJ2-7; v_call: TRBV7-2; clone_size: -
cdr3_aa: CASSLAHTGELFF; cdr3_nt: TGTGCCAGCAGTTTAGCGCACACCGGGGAGCTGTTTTTT; d_call: -; j_call: TRBJ2-2; v_call: TRBV12-3/TRBV12-4; clone_size: few